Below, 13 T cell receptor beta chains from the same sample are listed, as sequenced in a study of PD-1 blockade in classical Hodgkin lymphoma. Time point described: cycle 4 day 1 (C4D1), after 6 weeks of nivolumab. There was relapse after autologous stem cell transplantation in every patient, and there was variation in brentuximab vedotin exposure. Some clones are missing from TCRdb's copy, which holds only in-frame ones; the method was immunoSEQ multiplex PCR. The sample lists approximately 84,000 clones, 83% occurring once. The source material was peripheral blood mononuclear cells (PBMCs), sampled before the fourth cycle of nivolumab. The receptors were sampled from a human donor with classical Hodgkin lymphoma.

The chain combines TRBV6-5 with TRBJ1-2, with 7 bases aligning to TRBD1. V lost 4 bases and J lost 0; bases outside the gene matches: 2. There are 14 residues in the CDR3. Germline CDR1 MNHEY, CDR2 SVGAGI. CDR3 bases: TGTGCCAGCAGTTTAGACAGGGCTAACTATGGCTACACCTTC. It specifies CASSLDRANYGYTF.

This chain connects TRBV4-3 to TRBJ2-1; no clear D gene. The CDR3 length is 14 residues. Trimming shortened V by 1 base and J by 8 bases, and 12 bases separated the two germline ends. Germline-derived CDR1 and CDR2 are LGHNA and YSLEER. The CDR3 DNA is TGCGCCAGCAGCCAAGGCGCCCGTAAGGATGAGCAGTTCTTC. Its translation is CASSQGARKDEQFF.

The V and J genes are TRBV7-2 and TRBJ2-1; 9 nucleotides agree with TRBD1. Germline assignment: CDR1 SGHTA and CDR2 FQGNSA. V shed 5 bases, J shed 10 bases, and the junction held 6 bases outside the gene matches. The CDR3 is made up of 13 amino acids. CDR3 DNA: TGTGCCAGCAGCAGGGACAGGGTTCGGGAGCAGTTCTTC. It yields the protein CASSRDRVREQFF.

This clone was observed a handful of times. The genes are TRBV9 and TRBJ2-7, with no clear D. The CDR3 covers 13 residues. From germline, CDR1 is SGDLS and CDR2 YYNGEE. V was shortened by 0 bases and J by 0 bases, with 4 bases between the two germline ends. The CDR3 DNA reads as TGTGCCAGCAGCGTAGCGGCCTCCTACGAGCAGTACTTC. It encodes CASSVAASYEQYF.

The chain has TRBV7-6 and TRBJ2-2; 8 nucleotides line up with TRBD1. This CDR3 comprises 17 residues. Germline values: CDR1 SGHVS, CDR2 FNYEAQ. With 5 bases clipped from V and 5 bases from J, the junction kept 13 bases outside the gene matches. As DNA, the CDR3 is TGTGCCAGCAGCCTGATGCCAGGACAGGGCGGGACCGGGGAGCTGTTTTTT. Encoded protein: CASSLMPGQGGTGELFF.

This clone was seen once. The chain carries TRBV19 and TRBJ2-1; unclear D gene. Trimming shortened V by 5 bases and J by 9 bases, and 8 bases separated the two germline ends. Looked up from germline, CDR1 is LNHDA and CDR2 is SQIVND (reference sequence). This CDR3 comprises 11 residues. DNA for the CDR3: TGTGCCAGTAGTTCCCTTACTGAGCAGTTCTTC. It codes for CASSSLTEQFF. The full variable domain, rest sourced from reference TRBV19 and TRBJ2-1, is DGGITQSPKYLFRKEGQNVTLSCEQNLNHDAMYWYRQDPGQGLRLIYYSQIVNDFQKGDIAEGYSVSREKKESFPLTVTSAQKNPTAFYLCASSSLTEQFFGPGTRLTVL.

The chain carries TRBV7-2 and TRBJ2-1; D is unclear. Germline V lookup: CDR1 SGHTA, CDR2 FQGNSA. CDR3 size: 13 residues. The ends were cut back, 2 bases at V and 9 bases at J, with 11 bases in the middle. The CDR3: CASSLSKGFEQFF. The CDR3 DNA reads TGTGCCAGCAGCTTAAGTAAGGGTTTTGAGCAGTTCTTC. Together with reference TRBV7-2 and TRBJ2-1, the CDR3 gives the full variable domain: GAGVSQSPSNKVTEKGKDVELRCDPISGHTALYWYRQSLGQGLEFLIYFQGNSAPDKSGLPSDRFSAERTGGSVSTLTIQRTQQEDSAVYLCASSLSKGFEQFFGPGTRLTVL.

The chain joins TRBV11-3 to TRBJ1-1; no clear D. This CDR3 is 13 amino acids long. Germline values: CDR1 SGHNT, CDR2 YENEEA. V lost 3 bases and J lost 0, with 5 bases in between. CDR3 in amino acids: CASSFSVNTEAFF. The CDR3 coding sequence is TGTGCCAGCAGCTTTTCGGTGAACACTGAAGCTTTCTTT.

The CDR3 region has the DNA TGTGCCAGCAGCTTAGGGAACTCCAATGAGCAGTTCTTC. Translating gives CASSLGNSNEQFF. The chain links TRBV7-2 to TRBJ2-1; D not resolved. V lost 1 base, J lost 6 bases, and 7 bases lay in between. The CDR3 contains 13 residues. Per germline, CDR1 SGHTA and CDR2 FQGNSA.

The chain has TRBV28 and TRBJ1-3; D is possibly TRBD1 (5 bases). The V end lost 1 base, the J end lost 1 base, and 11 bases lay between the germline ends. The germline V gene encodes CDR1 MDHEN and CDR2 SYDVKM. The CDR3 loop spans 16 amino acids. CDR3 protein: CASSLYGGHSGNTIYF. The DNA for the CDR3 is TGTGCCAGCAGTTTATATGGAGGACATTCTGGAAACACCATATATTTT.

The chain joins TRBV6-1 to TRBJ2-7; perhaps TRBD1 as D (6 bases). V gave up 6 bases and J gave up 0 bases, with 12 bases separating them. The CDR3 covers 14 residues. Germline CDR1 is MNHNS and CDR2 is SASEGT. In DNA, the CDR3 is TGTGCCAGCAGGAACGACAGGAGCTCCTACGAGCAGTACTTC. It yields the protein CASRNDRSSYEQYF.

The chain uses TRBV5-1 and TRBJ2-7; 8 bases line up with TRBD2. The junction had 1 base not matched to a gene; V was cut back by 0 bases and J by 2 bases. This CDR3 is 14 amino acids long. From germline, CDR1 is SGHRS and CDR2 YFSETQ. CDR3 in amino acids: CASSLGSGAYEQYF. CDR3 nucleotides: TGCGCCAGCAGCTTGGGTAGCGGGGCCTACGAGCAGTACTTC.

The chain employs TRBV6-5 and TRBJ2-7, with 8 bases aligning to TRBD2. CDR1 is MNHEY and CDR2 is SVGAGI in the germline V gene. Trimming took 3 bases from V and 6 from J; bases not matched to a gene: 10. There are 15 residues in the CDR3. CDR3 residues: CASSYSGAGAREQYF. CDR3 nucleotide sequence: TGTGCCAGCAGTTATTCCGGAGCGGGGGCGCGCGAGCAGTACTTC.